This T cell receptor beta chain appears in the sequencing data of a study of low-dose radiotherapy and immunotherapy resistance in tumors. Across the study: The study delivered 0.5 Gy per fraction every 2 weeks to Cohort 1, totaling 6.5 Gy. Every six weeks patients received intravenous ipilimumab 1 mg/kg, and every two weeks they received intravenous nivolumab 240 mg.

TRAV- and TRBV-specific primers primed first-strand cDNA, covering alpha and beta chains. TCRs underwent 20 PCR cycles of amplification with a constant-region primer and V-primer adapter. TCRdb itself ran the reads through MiXCR, one entry per CDR3 protein. The sample shows around 84,000 distinct CDR3 sequences, over 15% of them seen only once. The CDR3 runs to 14 residues. J gave up 13 bases and V 5 bases, and 9 bases lay outside the gene matches. Indicated time point: after trial treatment. Treatment here: LDRT plus nivolumab, ipilimumab, low-dose cyclophosphamide and aspirin (RACIN trial). Ten or more counts support this clonotype.

The genes are TRBV12-3 or TRBV12-4 and TRBJ2-1, with 12 bases matching TRBD2. Sequenced here: PBMCs, sampled after low-dose radiotherapy plus immunotherapy. The receptor was isolated from a male donor with prostate cancer. CDR3 in amino acids: CASSTFGTSGSQFF. As DNA, the CDR3 is TGTGCCAGCAGTACCTTCGGGACTAGCGGGTCTCAGTTCTTC.